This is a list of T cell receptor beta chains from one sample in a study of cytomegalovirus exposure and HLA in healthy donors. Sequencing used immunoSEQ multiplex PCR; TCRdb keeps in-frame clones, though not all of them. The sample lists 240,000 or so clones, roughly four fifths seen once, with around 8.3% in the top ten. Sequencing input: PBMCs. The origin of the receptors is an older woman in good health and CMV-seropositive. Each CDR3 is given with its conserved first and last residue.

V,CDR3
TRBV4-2,CASSQDWQINEQFF
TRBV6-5,CASSYSSEQYF
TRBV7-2,CASSLGSYNSPLHF
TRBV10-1,CASSESSGYEQYF
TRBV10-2,CASRSSTGREQFF
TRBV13,CASSLGTSGANEQFF
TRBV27,CASRGQIASNEQFF
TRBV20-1,CSPRLGPEQFF
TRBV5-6,CASSFRDRVADTQYF
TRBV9,CASSPSTNTEAFF
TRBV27,CASSRTATNEKLFF
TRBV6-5,CASRRQGSTEAFF
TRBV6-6,CASRLTTKITGEQFF
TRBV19,CASSTFGRRSYNEQFF
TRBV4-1,CASSHSGENEQFF
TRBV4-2,CASSQDGLAGVEQYF
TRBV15,CATSRDSTLGGEQFF
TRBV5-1,CASSFGTGSYNEQFF